The 7 T cell receptor beta chains below all came from one sample that was sequenced in a study of blood T cell repertoires in COVID-19. This table comes from immunoSEQ multiplex PCR, and its TCRdb copy is limited to in-frame clones, with some not included. Of about 300,000 clones in the sample, approximately 89% were seen once. Sequencing was carried out using peripheral blood. Source of these receptors: a woman younger than 45 with COVID-19, enrolled during active disease.

V gene TRBV5-4 combines with J gene TRBJ2-1, with D unclear. Germline V CDR1 and CDR2: SGHNT, YYREEE (reference sequence). The V and J ends lost 5 bases and 4 bases respectively, with 16 bases between them. This CDR3 comprises 15 residues. The CDR3 sequence is CASSWLDVSYNEQFF. CDR3 bases: TGTGCCAGCAGTTGGCTAGACGTAAGTTACAATGAGCAGTTCTTC.

This clone was found a few times. The chain recombines TRBV6-6 with TRBJ1-2; 9 positions match TRBD1. Trimming at V came to 6 bases and at J to 7 bases, leaving 15 bases not matched to a gene. The CDR3 loop spans 16 amino acids. Germline CDR1 reads MNHNY; CDR2 reads SVGAGI (reference sequence). CDR3 nucleotides: TGTGCCAGCAGGTCGGTCCGGGACAGGGCCGAGGGTGGCTACACCTTC. It codes for CASRSVRDRAEGGYTF.

The CDR3 sequence is CASSVGLGGLNEQFF. CDR3 DNA sequence: TGTGCCAGCAGCGTGGGTCTGGGGGGGCTCAATGAGCAGTTCTTC. The rearrangement links TRBV9 to TRBJ2-1; tentative D call: TRBD2 (7 bases). Deletions cut 2 bases from V and 6 bases from J, with 15 bases between. This CDR3 has 15 residues. Per the germline V gene, CDR1 is SGDLS and CDR2 is YYNGEE.

The rearrangement joins TRBV11-3 to TRBJ2-4, with D possibly TRBD2 on 6 matching bases. The CDR3 has 18 residues. V was trimmed by 2 bases and J by 0 bases, leaving 17 bases between them. CDR1 is SGHNT and CDR2 is YENEEA in the germline V gene. The CDR3 loop reads CASSLLSGGDLAKNIQYF. CDR3 in DNA: TGTGCCAGCAGCTTATTATCCGGGGGAGATTTAGCCAAAAACATTCAGTACTTC.

Here the CDR3 DNA reads TGTGCCAGTAGTCTCTGGGGGACAGGGTTGGATGAGCAGTTCTTC. As protein: CASSLWGTGLDEQFF. The chain carries TRBV19 and TRBJ2-1; 9 positions agree with TRBD1. The CDR3 contains 15 residues. Losses at the gene ends were 5 bases for V and 8 bases for J; bases not matched to a gene: 10. Per germline, CDR1 LNHDA and CDR2 SQIVND (reference sequence).

The V gene is TRBV30, the J gene TRBJ1-2; no clear D. Germline V gene lookup returns CDR1 GTSNPN and CDR2 SVGIG (reference sequence). The CDR3 has 14 residues. The V end lost 4 bases, the J end lost 1 base, and 13 bases lay between the germline ends. The chain's CDR3 is CAWTSIQCNYGYTF. In nucleotides, the CDR3 is TGTGCCTGGACAAGTATACAGTGTAACTATGGCTACACCTTC.

J is TRBJ1-1 and V is TRBV5-8; D remains unclear. The ends were cut back, 0 bases at V and 3 bases at J, with 24 bases in the middle. Germline V gives CDR1 SGHTS, CDR2 YDEGEE. The CDR3 runs 19 residues. CDR3 sequence (DNA): TGTGCCAGCAGCTTGGAGGCAGGATATAACACTAGATCCGACACTGAAGCTTTCTTT. Its translation is CASSLEAGYNTRSDTEAFF.